This TCR beta chain was sequenced in a study of control samples from healthy donors and cancer patients. The CDR3 sequence is 16 residues long. Trimming pared 0 bases from V and 4 bases from J, leaving 15 bases between. The V gene's germline CDR1 is MNHEY and CDR2 SVGEGT. Clones were read by immunoSEQ multiplex PCR, and TCRdb kept only the in-frame ones, dropping some. Here the sample spans under 150,000 clones, around 87% being singletons. The rearrangement links TRBV6-2 or TRBV6-3 to TRBJ2-5; D assignment may be TRBD1 or TRBD2 (6 bases each). The sample was blood. The receptor was derived from a man aged 60-69 years in good health. The chain's CDR3 is CASSYSGGSLSETQYF. The CDR3 DNA reads as TGTGCCAGCAGTTACTCGGGGGGCTCCTTGTCAGAGACCCAGTACTTC.